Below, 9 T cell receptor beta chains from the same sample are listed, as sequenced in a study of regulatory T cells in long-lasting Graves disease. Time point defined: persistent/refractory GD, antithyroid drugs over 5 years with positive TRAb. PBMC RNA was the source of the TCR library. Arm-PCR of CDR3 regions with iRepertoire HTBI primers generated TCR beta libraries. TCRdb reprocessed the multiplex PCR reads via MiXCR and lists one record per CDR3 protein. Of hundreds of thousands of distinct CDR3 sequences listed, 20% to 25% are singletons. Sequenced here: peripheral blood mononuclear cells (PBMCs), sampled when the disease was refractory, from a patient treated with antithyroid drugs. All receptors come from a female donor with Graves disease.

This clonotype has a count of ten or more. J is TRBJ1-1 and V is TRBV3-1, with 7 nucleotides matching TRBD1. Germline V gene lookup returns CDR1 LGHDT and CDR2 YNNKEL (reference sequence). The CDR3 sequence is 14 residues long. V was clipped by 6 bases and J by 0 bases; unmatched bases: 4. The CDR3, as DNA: TGTGCCAGCAGTCAGGGGGGCTTGAACACTGAAGCTTTCTTT. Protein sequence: CASSQGGLNTEAFF.

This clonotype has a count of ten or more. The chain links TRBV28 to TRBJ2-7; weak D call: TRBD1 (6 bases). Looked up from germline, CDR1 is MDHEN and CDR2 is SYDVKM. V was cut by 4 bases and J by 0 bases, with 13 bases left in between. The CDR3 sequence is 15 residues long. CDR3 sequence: CASSWIQGGSYEQYF. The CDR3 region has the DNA TGTGCCAGCAGTTGGATACAGGGTGGCTCCTACGAGCAGTACTTC.

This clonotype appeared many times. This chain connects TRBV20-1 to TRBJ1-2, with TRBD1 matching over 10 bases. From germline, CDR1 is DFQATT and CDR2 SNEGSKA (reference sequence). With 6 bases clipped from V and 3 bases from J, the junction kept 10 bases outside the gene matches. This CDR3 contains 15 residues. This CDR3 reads CSALPLGQGDYGYTF. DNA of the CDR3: TGCAGTGCCCTCCCCCTTGGACAGGGGGACTATGGCTACACCTTC.

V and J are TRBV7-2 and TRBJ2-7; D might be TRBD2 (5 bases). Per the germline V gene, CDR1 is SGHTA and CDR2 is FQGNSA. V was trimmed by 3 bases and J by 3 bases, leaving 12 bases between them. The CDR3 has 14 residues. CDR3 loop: CASSFLGGNYEQYF. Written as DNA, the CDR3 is TGTGCCAGCAGCTTTCTAGGAGGCAACTACGAGCAGTACTTC.

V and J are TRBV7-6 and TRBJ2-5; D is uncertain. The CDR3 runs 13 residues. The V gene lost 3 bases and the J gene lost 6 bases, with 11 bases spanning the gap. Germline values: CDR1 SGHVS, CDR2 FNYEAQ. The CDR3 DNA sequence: TGTGCCAGCAGCTTGGTAGCTGAGAAGACCCAGTACTTC. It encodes CASSLVAEKTQYF.

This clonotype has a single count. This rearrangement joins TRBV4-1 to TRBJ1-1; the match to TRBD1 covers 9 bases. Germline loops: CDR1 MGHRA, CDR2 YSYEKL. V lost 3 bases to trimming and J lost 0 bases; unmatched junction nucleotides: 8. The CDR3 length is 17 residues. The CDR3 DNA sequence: TGCGCCAGCAGCCAGCCCACAGGGGGCGAGATGAACACTGAAGCTTTCTTT. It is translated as CASSQPTGGEMNTEAFF.

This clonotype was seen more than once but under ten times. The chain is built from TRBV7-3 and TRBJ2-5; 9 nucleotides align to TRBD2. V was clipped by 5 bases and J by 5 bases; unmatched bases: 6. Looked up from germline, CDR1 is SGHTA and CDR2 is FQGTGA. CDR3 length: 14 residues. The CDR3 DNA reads TGTGCCAGCAGCCGCGGGGGGGCCGAGGAGACCCAGTACTTC. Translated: CASSRGGAEETQYF. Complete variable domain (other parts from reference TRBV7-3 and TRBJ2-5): GAGVSQTPSNKVTEKGKYVELRCDPISGHTALYWYRQSLGQGPEFLIYFQGTGAADDSGLPNDRFFAVRPEGSVSTLKIQRTERGDSAVYLCASSRGGAEETQYFGPGTRLLVL.

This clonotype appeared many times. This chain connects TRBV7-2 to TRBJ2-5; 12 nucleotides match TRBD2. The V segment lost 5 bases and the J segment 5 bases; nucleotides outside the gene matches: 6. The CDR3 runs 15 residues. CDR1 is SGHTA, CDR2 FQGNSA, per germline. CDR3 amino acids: CASSPGTSGWETQYF. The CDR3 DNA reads TGTGCCAGCAGCCCTGGGACTAGCGGGTGGGAGACCCAGTACTTC.

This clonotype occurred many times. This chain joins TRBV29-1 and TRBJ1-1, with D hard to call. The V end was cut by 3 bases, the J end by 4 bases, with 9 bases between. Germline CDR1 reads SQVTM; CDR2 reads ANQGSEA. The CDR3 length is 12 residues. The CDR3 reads CSVEARVTEAFF. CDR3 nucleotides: TGCAGCGTTGAGGCTAGGGTCACTGAAGCTTTCTTT.